The TCR beta chain described here comes from a study of blood T cell repertoires in COVID-19. Study as a whole: COVID-19 samples, acute and convalescent, were from the United States, Italy and Spain. T cells, B-cell-depleted T cells, or PBMCs provided the cDNA or gDNA that served as material.

The CDR3 loop spans 14 amino acids. The germline CDR1 and CDR2 sequences are SEHNR and FQNEAQ (reference sequence). With V trimmed by 3 bases and J by 6 bases, 7 bases remained unmatched. Per the original data handling: Reference gene primer amplification yielded estimated nucleated cell counts. TCRdb's copy holds only in-frame clones and misses some; the assay was immunoSEQ multiplex PCR. V and J calls plus clone size are reproduced from that table; the DNA served to infer D and trimming. The sample holds a few hundred thousand clones, roughly 80% seen once. The sequence came from a woman older than 75 with COVID-19, enrolled during active disease. This chain links TRBV7-9 with TRBJ1-1; 7 nucleotides match TRBD1. What was sequenced was peripheral blood. CDR3: CASSFPGTVSEAFF. The CDR3 nucleotides are TGTGCCAGCAGCTTCCCCGGGACAGTGTCTGAAGCTTTCTTT.